This T cell receptor beta chain was documented in a study of cytomegalovirus exposure and HLA in healthy donors. Study summary: There were approximately 400 genotyped donors. Of these, about 80% fell in the genetic ancestry cluster associated with self-reported Caucasian donors.

As for this clone: The antigen is not known.

CDR3 size: 21 residues. V was clipped by 3 bases and J by 1 base; unmatched bases: 17. Germline lookup yields CDR1 LNHNV and CDR2 YYDKDF (reference sequence). Whole-study findings and limits: Further analysis, carried out later, found HLA-associated TCR beta chains more clonally expanded than equally common other chains. Many donors carried some public TCRs, although rarity characterized most TCR sequences.

13 Jbeta primers and 60 Vbeta primers were used for the PCR. The method was immunoSEQ multiplex PCR; TCRdb's version includes in-frame clones alone and lacks a portion of them. Of roughly 110,000 clones in the sample, 65% to 85% are singletons; the top ten hold around 2.4%. Sequencing was performed on PBMCs. The sequence was collected from a man aged 25-45 years in good health and CMV-seronegative. The V call is TRBV15, the J call TRBJ2-3; 12 bases fit TRBD2. The CDR3 coding sequence is TGTGCCACCAGCAGCCCTTACTGGGGGACTAGCGGGTGGGGGGGCACAGATACGCAGTATTTT. Residues: CATSSPYWGTSGWGGTDTQYF.